These 30 T cell receptor beta chains came from one sample sequenced in a study of cytomegalovirus exposure and HLA in healthy donors. 60 Vbeta and 13 Jbeta primers were used in PCR. Method: immunoSEQ multiplex PCR; TCRdb's copy keeps in-frame clones and lacks some. Among about 84,000 clones, 63% were seen once, and the ten largest hold over 14%. Sequences were obtained from PBMCs. These receptors originate from a woman aged 40 to 55 in good health and CMV-seropositive.

This rearrangement joins TRBV29-1 to TRBJ2-3; 9 bases are a match to TRBD2. The germline V gene has CDR1 SQVTM and CDR2 ANQGSEA. CDR3 size: 13 residues. With V trimmed by 4 bases and J by 5 bases, 4 bases remained unmatched. For the CDR3, the DNA is TGCAGCGTTGGCGGGGGGGAGCGAGATACGCAGTATTTT. Protein sequence: CSVGGGERDTQYF.

The chain combines TRBV5-6 with TRBJ2-7; the D is unclear. With 0 bases removed from V and 6 bases from J, the gap between germline ends came to 13 bases. The CDR3 contains 14 residues. Germline V lookup: CDR1 SGHDT, CDR2 YYEEEE. CDR3 sequence (DNA): TGTGCCAGCAGCTTGGGACAACAGTTTGGCGAGCAGTACTTC. It encodes CASSLGQQFGEQYF.

The V gene is TRBV28, the J gene TRBJ1-4, with D possibly being TRBD1 (5 bases). The germline CDR1 and CDR2 sequences are MDHEN and SYDVKM. The CDR3 length is 14 residues. V shed 8 bases and J shed 3 bases, with 13 bases lying between them. CDR3 amino acids: CASQGGPPNEKLFF. The CDR3 DNA sequence: TGTGCCAGCCAGGGAGGGCCTCCTAATGAAAAACTGTTTTTT.

V and J are TRBV7-8 and TRBJ1-2; D is uncertain. The CDR3 runs 13 residues. Trimming cost V 3 bases and J 2 bases, with 7 bases left between them. Germline CDR1 is SGHVS and CDR2 is FQNEAQ. The CDR3 protein is CASSLSPNYGYTF. The CDR3 DNA sequence: TGTGCCAGCAGCTTGTCCCCGAACTATGGCTACACCTTC. The variable domain in full, completed from reference TRBV7-8 and TRBJ1-2, reads GAGVSQSPRYKVAKRGQDVALRCDPISGHVSLFWYQQALGQGPEFLTYFQNEAQLDKSGLPSDRFFAERPEGSVSTLKIQRTQQEDSAVYLCASSLSPNYGYTFGSGTRLTVV.

This clone was seen once. The V and J genes are TRBV9 and TRBJ2-3; D gene ambiguous. Germline V gene sequence: CDR1 SGDLS, CDR2 YYNGEE. This CDR3 comprises 13 residues. V lost 6 bases and J 0 bases, leaving 8 bases between the germline ends. The CDR3 DNA is TGTGCCAGCAACCTAGACAGCACAGATACGCAGTATTTT. Protein sequence: CASNLDSTDTQYF.

This clone was counted a single time. This sequence joins TRBV28 and TRBJ2-7; 9 bases match TRBD2. Germline V gene sequence: CDR1 MDHEN, CDR2 SYDVKM. There are 16 residues in the CDR3. The J segment lost 0 bases and the V segment lost 3 bases, leaving 6 bases of the junction unmatched. Written as DNA, the CDR3 is TGTGCCAGCAGTTTCCACCTAGCGGGACTCTCCTACGAGCAGTACTTC. It specifies CASSFHLAGLSYEQYF. Combining the CDR3 with reference TRBV28 and TRBJ2-7 gives the whole variable domain DVKVTQSSRYLVKRTGEKVFLECVQDMDHENMFWYRQDPGLGLRLIYFSYDVKMKEKGDIPEGYSVSREKKERFSLILESASTNQTSMYLCASSFHLAGLSYEQYFGPGTRLTVT.

The chain is built from TRBV30 and TRBJ1-2; no clear D. The germline V gene has CDR1 GTSNPN and CDR2 SVGIG (reference sequence). The CDR3 consists of 11 residues. Trimming took 2 bases from V and 7 from J, leaving 8 bases between them. CDR3 nucleotides: TGTGCCTGGAGTAGAAGCATTGGCTACACCTTC. This encodes CAWSRSIGYTF.

The J gene is TRBJ2-5, the V gene TRBV9, with TRBD1 matching 10 bases. The germline V gene has CDR1 SGDLS and CDR2 YYNGEE. V shed 4 bases and J 5 bases; nucleotides not matched to a gene: 11. This CDR3 has 16 amino acids. CDR3 loop: CASSSNTGTGEETQYF. CDR3 sequence (DNA): TGTGCCAGCAGCTCGAACACCGGGACAGGGGAGGAGACCCAGTACTTC.

The genes are TRBV9 and TRBJ1-1; 9 bases map to TRBD1. Trimming at V came to 3 bases and at J to 4 bases, leaving 7 bases not matched to a gene. Germline lookup yields CDR1 SGDLS and CDR2 YYNGEE. CDR3 length: 15 residues. In DNA form, the CDR3 reads TGTGCCAGCAGCGCTTGGGACAGGGAGAGCACTGAAGCTTTCTTT. It translates to CASSAWDRESTEAFF.

The chain employs TRBV6-1 and TRBJ2-7; TRBD2 might be the D (6 bases). Germline CDR1 and CDR2: MNHNS and SASEGT. V shed 3 bases and J shed 6 bases, with 9 bases lying between them. CDR3 length equals 12 residues. The CDR3 sequence: CASSDNGGEQYF. The CDR3 DNA is TGTGCCAGCAGTGACAACGGGGGCGAGCAGTACTTC.

The V gene is TRBV5-1, the J gene TRBJ1-6; possibly TRBD1 for D (6 bases). Trimming took off 1 base at V and 6 bases at J, with 14 bases between the two ends. Germline CDR1 reads SGHRS; CDR2 reads YFSETQ. There are 16 residues in the CDR3. The CDR3 here is CASSLTTGESNSPLHF. The CDR3 nucleotides are TGCGCCAGCAGCTTGACGACAGGAGAGAGTAATTCACCCCTCCACTTT.

This CDR3 reads CAGRLAGVGETQYF. As DNA, the CDR3 is TGTGCCGGAAGACTAGCGGGAGTCGGAGAGACCCAGTACTTC. This rearrangement joins TRBV6-4 to TRBJ2-5; 12 nucleotides agree with TRBD2. Germline V gene sequence: CDR1 MRHNA, CDR2 SNTAGT. The V segment lost 11 bases and the J segment 4 bases; nucleotides outside the gene matches: 8. The CDR3 runs 14 residues.

This clone turned up a few times. V and J are TRBV28 and TRBJ1-4, with TRBD1 as a possible D gene (5 bases). Germline V lookup: CDR1 MDHEN, CDR2 SYDVKM. Between the trimmed V and J ends, which lost 6 bases and 0 bases, there was a span of 11 bases. The CDR3 length is 15 residues. The CDR3 spells CASSLDSATNEKLFF. CDR3 in DNA: TGTGCCAGCAGCCTTGACAGTGCAACTAATGAAAAACTGTTTTTT. Supplemented by reference TRBV28 and TRBJ1-4, the full variable domain reads DVKVTQSSRYLVKRTGEKVFLECVQDMDHENMFWYRQDPGLGLRLIYFSYDVKMKEKGDIPEGYSVSREKKERFSLILESASTNQTSMYLCASSLDSATNEKLFFGSGTQLSVL.

This sequence joins TRBV11-3 and TRBJ2-3, with D maybe TRBD2 (5 bases). The CDR3 extends over 13 amino acids. Germline V CDR1 and CDR2: SGHNT, YENEEA. V lost 3 bases to trimming and J lost 4 bases, with 8 bases between them. In DNA form, the CDR3 reads TGTGCCAGCAGCTTGACGGAGGCAGATACGCAGTATTTT. Protein product: CASSLTEADTQYF.

This clone was observed a few times. The V and J genes are TRBV29-1 and TRBJ1-1; TRBD1 aligns across 7 bases. Germline-derived CDR1 and CDR2 are SQVTM and ANQGSEA. The CDR3 is 11 residues long. V trimming: 7 bases; J trimming: 7 bases; junction bases outside the gene matches: 6. As DNA, the CDR3 is TGCAGCGCAACGGGACAGTATGAAGCTTTCTTT. Its translation: CSATGQYEAFF.

The chain joins TRBV7-2 to TRBJ2-3; 10 nucleotides match TRBD2. This CDR3 has 19 residues. Germline loops: CDR1 SGHTA, CDR2 FQGNSA. J gave up 0 bases and V 3 bases, and 12 bases lay outside the gene matches. The CDR3 DNA reads as TGTGCCAGCAGCTTCGTGGGGGCTAGCGGGAGTGCTAGCACAGATACGCAGTATTTT. Encoded protein: CASSFVGASGSASTDTQYF.

V gene TRBV9 combines with J gene TRBJ1-2; 8 bases agree with TRBD1. The germline gives CDR1 SGDLS, CDR2 YYNGEE. CDR3 size: 16 residues. V lost 0 bases, J lost 5 bases, and 9 bases stayed unmatched. The CDR3 bases are TGTGCCAGCAGCGTAGGGTCGGCAGGGGGCGGGTATGGCTACACCTTC. It translates to CASSVGSAGGGYGYTF.

This clone has a handful of counts. J is TRBJ1-1 and V is TRBV5-5; unclear D gene. Per the germline V gene, CDR1 is SGHKS and CDR2 is YYEKEE (reference sequence). This CDR3 has 15 residues. The ends were cut back, 5 bases at V and 1 base at J, with 15 bases in the middle. CDR3 residues: CASRPTRETNTEAFF. Written as DNA, the CDR3 is TGTGCCAGCAGGCCCACGAGGGAAACGAACACTGAAGCTTTCTTT.

V usage is TRBV10-1 and J usage is TRBJ1-1; 7 bases match TRBD1. CDR1 is WNHNN, CDR2 SYGVQD, per germline (reference sequence). This CDR3 is 13 amino acids long. J was trimmed by 1 base and V by 7 bases; bases with no gene match: 3. As DNA, the CDR3 is TGCGCCAGCACTGGACAGGCGAACACTGAAGCTTTCTTT. This sequence encodes CASTGQANTEAFF.

The chain employs TRBV7-6 and TRBJ1-2; D perhaps matches TRBD1 (5 bases). From germline, CDR1 is SGHVS and CDR2 FNYEAQ. Between the trimmed V and J ends, which lost 3 bases and 5 bases, there was a span of 10 bases. This CDR3 is built from 13 residues. As DNA, the CDR3 is TGTGCCAGCAGCTTGGGGGGGTTTTATGGCTACACCTTC. It yields the protein CASSLGGFYGYTF.

This clone was observed a few times. The chain combines TRBV6-6 with TRBJ1-4, with 8 bases fitting TRBD1. Germline CDR1 MNHNY, CDR2 SVGAGI (reference sequence). V trimming: 6 bases; J trimming: 7 bases; junction bases outside the gene matches: 13. This CDR3 is built from 16 residues. The CDR3, as DNA: TGTGCCAGCAGCCGAGGACAGGGCGGAAGGGGTGAAAAACTGTTTTTT. Encoded protein: CASSRGQGGRGEKLFF.

V and J are TRBV4-1 and TRBJ2-7, with D uncertain. V lost 1 base and J lost 2, with 18 bases in between. Germline CDR1 is MGHRA and CDR2 is YSYEKL. CDR3 size: 17 residues. DNA for the CDR3: TGCGCCAGCAGCCAAGTATATGGGCCTTCTCCCACCTACGAGCAGTACTTC. Translating it yields CASSQVYGPSPTYEQYF.

The chain carries TRBV28 and TRBJ1-5; TRBD1 might be the D (6 bases). The V gene's germline CDR1 is MDHEN and CDR2 SYDVKM. CDR3 length: 14 residues. V dropped 6 bases and J dropped 7 bases, with 16 bases sitting between them. CDR3 in amino acids: CASSHTGSVQPQHF. CDR3 sequence (DNA): TGTGCCAGCAGCCACACAGGGTCGGTACAGCCCCAGCATTTT.

CDR3 sequence (DNA): TGTGCCAGCAGCGTAGCCACTAGGTCCTACAATGAGCAGTTCTTC. Amino acids: CASSVATRSYNEQFF. The chain links TRBV9 to TRBJ2-1; D perhaps matches TRBD2 (5 bases). Trimming pared 0 bases from V and 1 base from J, leaving 8 bases between. The CDR3 loop spans 15 amino acids. Per the germline V gene, CDR1 is SGDLS and CDR2 is YYNGEE.

The V and J genes are TRBV28 and TRBJ2-1; TRBD1 matches at 12 bases. From germline, CDR1 is MDHEN and CDR2 SYDVKM. The CDR3 spans 19 residues. Germline trimming cut 3 bases from V and 0 bases from J; bases unmatched to any gene: 9. For the CDR3, the DNA is TGTGCCAGCAGTTTTGGTCGGGACAGGGGGCTGAGCTCCTACAATGAGCAGTTCTTC. This gives the protein CASSFGRDRGLSSYNEQFF.

This clone has just a few counts. The chain employs TRBV5-1 and TRBJ1-1; D is perhaps TRBD1 (6 bases). Between the trimmed V and J ends, which lost 2 bases and 10 bases, there was a span of 12 bases. The CDR3 sequence is 12 residues long. CDR1 is SGHRS and CDR2 is YFSETQ in the germline V gene. The CDR3 is CASSLQGARAFF. As DNA, the CDR3 is TGCGCCAGCAGCTTACAGGGCGCCCGAGCTTTCTTT.

The V call is TRBV7-6, the J call TRBJ2-7, with 8 positions matching TRBD1. Germline-derived CDR1 and CDR2 are SGHVS and FNYEAQ. This CDR3 has 15 residues. Trimming at V came to 1 base and at J to 0 bases, leaving 2 bases not matched to a gene. The DNA for the CDR3 is TGTGCCAGCAGCTTAGGGACAGGGAGCTCCTACGAGCAGTACTTC. Protein sequence: CASSLGTGSSYEQYF.

This clone was counted once. The genes are TRBV28 and TRBJ2-7; the match to TRBD1 covers 7 bases. With 8 bases clipped from V and 6 bases from J, the junction kept 7 bases outside the gene matches. The CDR3 loop spans 12 amino acids. Germline V lookup: CDR1 MDHEN, CDR2 SYDVKM. The CDR3 loop reads CASRDSFLEQYF. The CDR3 region has the DNA TGTGCCAGCCGGGACAGCTTTCTCGAGCAGTACTTC.

CDR3 protein: CASSLIPTEAFF. The CDR3 DNA sequence: TGTGCCAGCAGCCTTATCCCCACTGAAGCTTTCTTT. The chain carries TRBV13 and TRBJ1-1; the D is unclear. V shed 5 bases and J shed 4 bases, with 8 bases lying between them. This CDR3 has 12 residues. Germline V gene lookup returns CDR1 PRHDT and CDR2 FYEKMQ (reference sequence).

CDR3 region: CASSMLAGQLGDTQYF. CDR3 coding DNA: TGCGCCAGCAGCATGCTAGCGGGTCAATTGGGAGATACGCAGTATTTT. The J gene is TRBJ2-3, the V gene TRBV5-1; 8 nucleotides align to TRBD2. The J segment lost 5 bases and the V segment lost 4 bases, leaving 12 bases of the junction unmatched. The CDR3 extends over 16 amino acids. CDR1 is SGHRS, CDR2 YFSETQ, per germline. The full variable domain, rest sourced from reference TRBV5-1 and TRBJ2-3, is KAGVTQTPRYLIKTRGQQVTLSCSPISGHRSVSWYQQTPGQGLQFLFEYFSETQRNKGNFPGRFSGRQFSNSRSEMNVSTLELGDSALYLCASSMLAGQLGDTQYFGPGTRLTVL.